This T cell receptor beta chain was obtained from a study of shared clonotypes between healthy human individuals. The study, taken as a whole, reports: In having few donors, the study represented limited genetic and exposure-history diversity.

Concerning this clone itself: Its cognate antigen is unknown. The same CDR3 can be traced to other DNA sequences in this sample.

The authors split each subset's genomic DNA evenly across several immunoSEQ plates. Approximately 210 ng DNA, tens of thousands of T cell genomes, went into each sorted-subset replicate PCR. Libraries were prepared by immunoSEQ multiplex PCR; TCRdb keeps only in-frame clonotypes and omits some of them. Among some 2.1 million clones listed, about 94% were seen once. Naive CD8 populations comprised CD45RO-negative cells positively selected for CCR7, excluding terminally differentiated effector memory CD45RA+ cells. The sample comprised naive CD8+ T cells sorted from blood. The clonotype comes from a man in his late teens or twenties in good health.

CDR3 nucleotide sequence: TGTGCCAGCAGCTTCGGGACAGGGCCTTACGAGCAGTACTTC. Its protein product is CASSFGTGPYEQYF. The chain links TRBV11-2 to TRBJ2-7; 9 bases line up with TRBD1. This CDR3 is 14 amino acids long. V lost 3 bases to trimming and J lost 4 bases; unmatched junction nucleotides: 4. In germline, CDR1 is SGHAT, CDR2 FQNNGV.